This T cell receptor beta chain was captured in a study of shared T cell receptors in the human thymus. Clones were sequenced by immunoSEQ multiplex PCR, and TCRdb holds only the in-frame ones, with some missing. The table records some 720,000 clones, approximately 90% of them present only once. The CDR3 contains 15 residues. The V end was cut by 2 bases, the J end by 0 bases, with 11 bases between. Germline V CDR1 and CDR2: SGHRS, YFSETQ. This sample was also put to use in a study of human thymus T cells. That investigation notes: Serving as donors were healthy Finnish infants, each of whom was having open corrective surgery for congenital heart defects. During corrective heart surgery, resections were taken, and the thymus tissue came from them. Thymic as well as blood repertoires seemed to favor certain V and J genes unevenly. Unrelated individuals reportedly shared highly overlapping thymic TCR repertoires.

The chain recombines TRBV5-1 with TRBJ1-1; possibly TRBD1 for D (6 bases). This TCR derives from a boy less than two years old with a congenital heart defect. Sequenced material: thymocytes. The CDR3 loop is CASSFGTPMNTEAFF. CDR3 sequence (DNA): TGCGCCAGCAGCTTCGGGACACCGATGAACACTGAAGCTTTCTTT.